This TCR beta chain was sequenced during a study of radiotherapy plus CTLA-4 blockade in lung cancer. Study background: Objective responses were documented in under 20% of patients, with disease control in 25% to 35%.

A remark on this clone: Its target is unknown.

Those with chemo-refractory metastatic non-small-cell lung cancer were treated with focal radiation combined with CTLA-4 blockade using ipilimumab. Germline CDR1 is SGDLS and CDR2 is YYNGEE. Trimming cost V 3 bases and J 0 bases, with 12 bases left between them. The CDR3 spans 16 residues. Study-level points and caveats: Researchers report tumor-derived TCR clones expanding in blood after radiotherapy plus ipilimumab.

Data came from immunoSEQ multiplex PCR; TCRdb stores just in-frame clones and leaves some out. The sample lists around 37,000 clones, around 75% seen once, with roughly 13% in the top ten. This clonotype was sampled from a human donor with non-small cell lung cancer that progressed on radiotherapy plus ipilimumab. The chain carries TRBV9 and TRBJ1-4; D perhaps matches TRBD1 (5 bases). The sample consisted of peripheral blood, taken from a patient treated with radiotherapy plus ipilimumab. The CDR3 nucleotides read TGTGCCAGCAGCGAGGGAAGAGGGGCAACTAATGAAAAACTGTTTTTT. Translating it yields CASSEGRGATNEKLFF. The full variable domain, rest sourced from reference TRBV9 and TRBJ1-4, is DSGVTQTPKHLITATGQRVTLRCSPRSGDLSVYWYQQSLDQGLQFLIQYYNGEERAKGNILERFSAQQFPDLHSELNLSSLELGDSALYFCASSEGRGATNEKLFFGSGTQLSVL.